The clone carrying this TCR beta chain came up a few times. These data originate in a study of blood T cells in healthy people across ages. Combining a sample-barcoded 5' primer with a J-beta primer mix, a second PCR ran for about 7 to 11 cycles. TCRdb reprocessed the 5' RACE reads via MiXCR and lists one record per CDR3 protein. Here the sample spans roughly 1,000,000 distinct CDR3 sequences, approximately 25% being singletons. From germline, CDR1 is MNHEY and CDR2 SMNVEV (reference sequence). The CDR3 consists of 17 residues. These data were also filed under a second study, of T cells of mothers and their children. From that report: No clone of persistent microchimeric T cells was detected.

This TCR derives from a girl under 10 years old in good health. Sequenced input: blood. The chain combines TRBV27 with TRBJ2-5; 12 nucleotides line up with TRBD2. The assigned J gene may be wrong: the sequence end matches TRBJ2-1 better. This chain's CDR3 is CASSLSLNGLAGNEQFF. As DNA, the CDR3 is TGTGCCAGCAGTTTATCCTTAAACGGACTAGCGGGAAATGAGCAGTTCTTC.